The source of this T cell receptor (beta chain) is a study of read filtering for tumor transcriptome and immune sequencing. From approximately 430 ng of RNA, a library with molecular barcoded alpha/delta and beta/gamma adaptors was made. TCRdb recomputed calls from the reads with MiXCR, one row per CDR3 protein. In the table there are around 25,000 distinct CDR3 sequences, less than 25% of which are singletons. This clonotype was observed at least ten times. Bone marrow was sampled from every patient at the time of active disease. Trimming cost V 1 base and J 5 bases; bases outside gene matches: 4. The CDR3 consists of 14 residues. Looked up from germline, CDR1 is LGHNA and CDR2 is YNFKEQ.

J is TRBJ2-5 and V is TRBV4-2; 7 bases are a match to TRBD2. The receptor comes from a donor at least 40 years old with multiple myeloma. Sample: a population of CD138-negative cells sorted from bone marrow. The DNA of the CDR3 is TGTGCCAGCAGCCAAGGAACTAGCGTGGAGACCCAGTACTTC. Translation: CASSQGTSVETQYF.